A selection of T cell receptor beta chains follows, all from one sample in a study of blood T cell repertoires in COVID-19. Assay used: immunoSEQ multiplex PCR; TCRdb lists only in-frame clones, some missing. The table records 94,000 or so clones, 75% to 85% of them present only once. The sequenced material came from peripheral blood. These receptors were obtained from a man aged 55 to 70 with acute or convalescent COVID-19. Each CDR3 is given with its conserved first and last residue. D genes are given only for firm matches. Size tells how often a clone was seen (once, few, many) or the class of an expanded clone, and some rows leave it out.

V	size	J	D	length	DNA	CDR3
TRBV5-1	.	TRBJ2-5	.	14	TGCGCCAGTCGTTGGGGGGTGCCCCAGGAGACCCAGTACTTC	CASRWGVPQETQYF
TRBV5-4	.	TRBJ1-2	.	15	TGTGCCAGCAGCTCTCAACAGGAAATCTATTCCGGCTACACCTTC	CASSSQQEIYSGYTF
TRBV20-1	.	TRBJ1-2	.	11	TGCAGTGCTACCTTGAACTATGGCTACACCTTC	CSATLNYGYTF
TRBV10-3	.	TRBJ2-1	TRBD2	14	TGTGCCATCAATTTCGGGGGGGAAGGGTATGAGCAGTTCTTC	CAINFGGEGYEQFF
TRBV6-1	.	TRBJ2-7	.	13	TGTGCCAGCAGTGATTACGCTACCTACGAGCAGTACTTC	CASSDYATYEQYF
TRBV6-6	.	TRBJ2-5	TRBD2	15	TGTGCCAGCAGTTACGCTAGCGGGGGGGTGGAGACCCAGTACTTC	CASSYASGGVETQYF
TRBV6-2/TRBV6-3	once	TRBJ2-3	TRBD1	16	TGTGCCAGCAGTTACCTCGGCAGGGGGCAAGTAGATACGCAGTATTTT	CASSYLGRGQVDTQYF
TRBV2	.	TRBJ2-2	.	15	TGTGCCAGCAGAGGAGTGGGGGGTCACACCGGGGAGCTGTTTTTT	CASRGVGGHTGELFF
TRBV2	.	TRBJ1-1	.	13	TGTGCCAGCAGTGGGCCACGGGGCACTGAAGCTTTCTTT	CASSGPRGTEAFF
TRBV10-3	.	TRBJ2-2	TRBD1	15	TGTGCCATCAAACAGGGGGTTGGGGACACCGGGGAGCTGTTTTTT	CAIKQGVGDTGELFF